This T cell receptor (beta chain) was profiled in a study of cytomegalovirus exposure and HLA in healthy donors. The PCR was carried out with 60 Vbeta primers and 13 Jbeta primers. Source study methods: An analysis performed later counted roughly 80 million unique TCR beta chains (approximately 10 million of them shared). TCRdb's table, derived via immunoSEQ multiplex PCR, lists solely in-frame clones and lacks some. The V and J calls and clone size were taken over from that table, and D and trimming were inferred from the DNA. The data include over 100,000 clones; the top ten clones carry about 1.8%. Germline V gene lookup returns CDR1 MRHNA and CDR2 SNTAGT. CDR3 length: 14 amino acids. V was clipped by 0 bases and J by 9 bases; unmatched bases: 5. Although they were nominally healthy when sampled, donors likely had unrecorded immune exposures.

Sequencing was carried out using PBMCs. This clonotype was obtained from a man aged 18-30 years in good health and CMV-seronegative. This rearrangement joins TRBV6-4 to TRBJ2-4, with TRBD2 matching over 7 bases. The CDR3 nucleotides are TGTGCCAGCAGTGACTCGAATGGACTAGGCATTCAGTACTTC. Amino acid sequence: CASSDSNGLGIQYF.